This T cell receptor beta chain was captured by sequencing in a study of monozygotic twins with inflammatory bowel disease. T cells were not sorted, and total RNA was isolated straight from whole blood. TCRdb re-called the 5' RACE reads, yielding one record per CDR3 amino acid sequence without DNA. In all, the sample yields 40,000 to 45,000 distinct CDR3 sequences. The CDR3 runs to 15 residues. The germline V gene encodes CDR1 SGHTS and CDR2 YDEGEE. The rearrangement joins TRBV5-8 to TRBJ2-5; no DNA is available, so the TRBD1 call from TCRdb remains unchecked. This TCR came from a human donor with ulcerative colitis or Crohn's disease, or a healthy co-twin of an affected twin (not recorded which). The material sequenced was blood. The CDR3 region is CASSFRTGGLETQYF. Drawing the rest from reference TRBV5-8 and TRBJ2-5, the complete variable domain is EAGVTQSPTHLIKTRGQQATLRCSPISGHTSVYWYQQALGLGLQFLLWYDEGEERNRGNFPPRFSGRQFPNYSSELNVNALELEDSALYLCASSFRTGGLETQYFGPGTRLLVL.